Listed below are T cell receptor beta chains from one sample, sequenced in a study of cytomegalovirus exposure and HLA in healthy donors. Sequencing was performed with immunoSEQ multiplex PCR; in TCRdb, only in-frame clones are kept and a portion is missing. In the table there are 150,000 to 180,000 clones, roughly 80% of which are singletons. Sequencing was done on a sample of PBMCs. The receptors derive from a man aged 25 to 40 in good health and CMV-seropositive. Both conserved end residues are part of each CDR3. D genes are given only for firm matches. Size is omitted from some rows. Given values are once, few, many or a class for expanded clones.

.	.	TRBV19	TRBJ1-5	TGTGCCAGTAGCACTGATAGCAATCAGCCCCAGCATTTT	CASSTDSNQPQHF
.	.	TRBV28	TRBJ1-2	TGTGCCAGCAGTCTAGGACAGAGATTCCTCTATGGCTACACCTTC	CASSLGQRFLYGYTF
.	TRBD2	TRBV30	TRBJ2-7	TGTGCCTGGAGTCCAAGGAGGACTAGCGGGAGGGTCTACGAGCAGTACTTC	CAWSPRRTSGRVYEQYF
.	.	TRBV10-3	TRBJ2-5	TGTGCCATCAGTGAGTCACGTGGGCCGCAAGAGACCCAGTACTTC	CAISESRGPQETQYF
.	TRBD1	TRBV27	TRBJ2-7	TGTGCCAGCAGCCAACTGGATCCTCGCCGGGACAGCCCCTACGAGCAGTACTTC	CASSQLDPRRDSPYEQYF
.	.	TRBV9	TRBJ2-1	TGTGCCAGCAGCGTAGGAGTGAACGAGGAGGCGTTCGATGAGCAGTTCTTC	CASSVGVNEEAFDEQFF
.	.	TRBV5-6	TRBJ2-2	TGTGCCAGCAGCTATGGGAGATCTTTCGCCGGGGAGCTGTTTTTT	CASSYGRSFAGELFF
.	.	TRBV6-1	TRBJ1-3	TGTGCCAGCAGTGAACAGAGAAACACCATATATTTT	CASSEQRNTIYF
few	.	TRBV5-1	TRBJ1-2	TGCGCCAGCAGCTTACACTCGGGATCGAAATATGGCCACACCTTC	CASSLHSGSKYGHTF
once	.	TRBV14	TRBJ2-7	TGTGCCAGCAGCCAAGACTACCTAGCAAGTTTTCACGAGCAGTACTTC	CASSQDYLASFHEQYF
.	TRBD1	TRBV6-6	TRBJ2-3	TGTGCCAGCAGCCGGGGACAGGGCCCAGATACGCAGTATTTT	CASSRGQGPDTQYF
.	TRBD2	TRBV30	TRBJ2-1	TGTGCCTGGAGTGTACTCTGGGCGGGAGTTGATGTTAGTGAGCAGTTCTTC	CAWSVLWAGVDVSEQFF
.	TRBD1	TRBV30	TRBJ1-1	TGTGCCTGTTCAGGGGGTCTGGTGGCTGAAGCTTTCTTT	CACSGGLVAEAFF
.	TRBD1	TRBV6-1	TRBJ1-3	TGTGCCAGCAGTGCCGGGACAGGGGCTGGAAACACCATATATTTT	CASSAGTGAGNTIYF
.	.	TRBV7-2	TRBJ2-1	TGTGCCAGCAGCTCCCGGGGGGCCAATGAGCAGTTCTTC	CASSSRGANEQFF
.	.	TRBV5-4	TRBJ1-1	TGTGCCAGCAGCCCGGACAGCATGAACACTGAAGCTTTCTTT	CASSPDSMNTEAFF
.	TRBD1	TRBV6-5	TRBJ2-5	TGTGCCACCTCGACAGGGGGCAGAGAGACCCAGTACTTC	CATSTGGRETQYF
.	TRBD1	TRBV25-1	TRBJ1-4	TGTGCCAGCAGTGAATTCCGAGGGGGCACTAATGAAAAACTGTTTTTT	CASSEFRGGTNEKLFF
.	.	TRBV2	TRBJ1-4	TGTGCCAGCAGTGAAGCGCTTTCCGGTCAAAAACTGTTTTTT	CASSEALSGQKLFF
.	.	TRBV5-5	TRBJ1-5	TGTGCCAGCAGCTCGGGAAGCCGGGATCAGCCCCAGCATTTT	CASSSGSRDQPQHF
.	TRBD2	TRBV5-4	TRBJ2-5	TGTGCCAGCAGCCGGGGGGGCCAAGAGACCCAGTACTTC	CASSRGGQETQYF
.	TRBD1	TRBV28	TRBJ2-5	TGTGCCAGCTCCCGAAACAGGGGGCTGGGAGAGACCCAGTACTTC	CASSRNRGLGETQYF
.	TRBD1	TRBV19	TRBJ1-2	TGTGCCAGTAGTTTTTTTGACAGGGGGCACTATGGCTACACCTTC	CASSFFDRGHYGYTF
.	.	TRBV27	TRBJ2-7	TGTGCCAGCAGTTTAAGTAGCGAAGGGTCCCCTTACGAGCAGTACTTC	CASSLSSEGSPYEQYF
.	TRBD1	TRBV25-1	TRBJ2-7	TGTGCCAGCACCACAGGGACAGGGGTCGAGCAGTACTTC	CASTTGTGVEQYF
.	TRBD1	TRBV4-1	TRBJ2-7	TGCGCCAGCAGTCAGGGCCAGGGGGCGCTGGAGCAGTACTTC	CASSQGQGALEQYF
.	.	TRBV28	TRBJ2-1	TGTGCCAGCAGTTTATGGGAGGGCCTCAATGAGCAGTTCTTC	CASSLWEGLNEQFF
.	TRBD1	TRBV5-1	TRBJ2-1	TGCGCCAGCAGGTCGGGACAGGGGGGTAACAATGAGCAGTTCTTC	CASRSGQGGNNEQFF
.	TRBD1	TRBV14	TRBJ2-5	TGTGCCAGCAGCCACCTCGGACAGGGAACGGGAAAGACCCAGTACTTC	CASSHLGQGTGKTQYF
.	.	TRBV5-1	TRBJ2-7	TGCGCCAGCAGCTTGCCAGGGGTTTGGGAGCAGTACTTC	CASSLPGVWEQYF
once	.	TRBV6-4	TRBJ2-7	TGTGCCAGCAGTGACTCCCCCCGGCAGGGGACCTACGAGCAGTACTTC	CASSDSPRQGTYEQYF
.	.	TRBV5-4	TRBJ2-1	TGTGCCAGCAGCTTGGATCTATACTCCGTCGCTGCTGAGCAGTTCTTC	CASSLDLYSVAAEQFF
.	TRBD1	TRBV9	TRBJ2-2	TGTGCCAGCAGCGTAAGACCAGCGGGACAGGGAAGCACCGGGGAGCTGTTTTTT	CASSVRPAGQGSTGELFF
.	.	TRBV7-9	TRBJ2-7	TGTTCCAGCAGCCAGGGGGTCGGGGACTTGGTTTACGAGCAGTACTTC	CSSSQGVGDLVYEQYF
.	TRBD2	TRBV19	TRBJ2-2	TGTGCCAGTAGTACAGGACTAGCGCCGAACACCGGGGAGCTGTTTTTT	CASSTGLAPNTGELFF
.	.	TRBV15	TRBJ1-2	TGTGCCACCAGCAGTCTCCAGAACTATGGCTACACCTTC	CATSSLQNYGYTF
.	.	TRBV11-1	TRBJ2-1	TGTGCCAGCAGCTTACTTCGGGGTACAAACAATGAGCAGTTCTTC	CASSLLRGTNNEQFF
few	.	TRBV25-1	TRBJ1-6	TGTGCCAGCAGTTCTCCCAGGTCGAATTCACCCCTCCACTTT	CASSSPRSNSPLHF
.	.	TRBV30	TRBJ2-2	TGTGCCTGGAGTGCAGAGGTCGGGGAGCTGTTTTTT	CAWSAEVGELFF
.	.	TRBV7-9	TRBJ2-7	TGTGCCAGCAGCCCTCAAAGCCACGAGCAGTACTTC	CASSPQSHEQYF
.	.	TRBV29-1	TRBJ2-7	TGCAGCGTTGAGGGGGGACAGCGGGAGCAGTACTTC	CSVEGGQREQYF
.	TRBD2	TRBV30	TRBJ2-5	TGTGCCTGGAGGTTAGCGGGAGGCTCAAGGACCCAGTACTTC	CAWRLAGGSRTQYF
.	.	TRBV2	TRBJ2-7	TGTGCCAGCAGTGGGGAGGTCTACGAGCAGTACTTC	CASSGEVYEQYF
.	TRBD1	TRBV2	TRBJ2-5	TGTGCCAGCCGTCGAGGCCCTCGGACAGGGGGTCTAGAGACCCAGTACTTC	CASRRGPRTGGLETQYF
.	.	TRBV5-1	TRBJ2-7	TGCGCCAGCAGCCTTGGGGGGTACGAGCAGTACTTC	CASSLGGYEQYF
.	TRBD1	TRBV6-5	TRBJ2-1	TGTGCCAGCAGCCGAGACAGGGGGGACTACAATGAGCAGTTCTTC	CASSRDRGDYNEQFF
.	TRBD1	TRBV7-2	TRBJ2-7	TGTGCCAGCAGCTTAGCGGGACAGGGGGTCTACGAGCAGTACTTC	CASSLAGQGVYEQYF
.	TRBD1	TRBV19	TRBJ1-4	TGTGCCAGTAGTACCGGGACAGCAGGAGGGGAAAAACTGTTTTTT	CASSTGTAGGEKLFF
.	.	TRBV5-1	TRBJ1-1	TGCGCCAGCAGCTTGGCAGGGATGGACACTGAAGCTTTCTTT	CASSLAGMDTEAFF
.	.	TRBV15	TRBJ2-5	TGTGCCACCAGCAGAGATCAACAGGGCCAAGAGACCCAGTACTTC	CATSRDQQGQETQYF
.	TRBD1	TRBV5-5	TRBJ1-4	TGTGCCAGCAACTCCATCGCCGGGACAGGAGCCTCCAATAATGAAAAACTGTTTTTT	CASNSIAGTGASNNEKLFF
.	.	TRBV27	TRBJ1-2	TGTGCCAGCAGTACTTCACCACGGGCTAACTATGGCTACACCTTC	CASSTSPRANYGYTF
.	TRBD1	TRBV25-1	TRBJ2-3	TGTGCCAGCAGTTACGCGCAGGGGGCCACAGATACGCAGTATTTT	CASSYAQGATDTQYF